This TCR beta chain was sequenced for a study of CD8 T cells in ankylosing spondylitis (dated by TCRdb to the late 2010s). Study-wide context: T cell receptor beta repertoires were profiled in healthy donors and ankylosing spondylitis patients so that disease-linked TCR variants could be found. In total, the full study cohort was made up of 108 healthy donors and approximately 27 ankylosing spondylitis patients. Peripheral blood was sampled, and synovial fluid was also collected from ankylosing spondylitis patients.

Counted from cysteine to phenylalanine, this CDR3 has 16 amino acids. Only the CDR3 DNA stays, 48 bases, in frame from base 1. V loses 3 bases, J loses 1 base, and the germline ends lie 15 bases apart. CDR1 SGHRS and CDR2 YFSETQ are derived from the germline V gene. The data were produced on an Illumina HiSeq 2500. TCR beta libraries were prepared by quantitative 5'-RACE with molecular barcodes. On the study's bioinformatics: Disease-linked TCR variants were identified with a new computational method built on a probabilistic model of VDJ rearrangement. TCRdb ran its own pipeline on the public reads, namely fastp trimming at Q25 and MiXCR clone calling, and kept in-frame beta chains. Under each unique CDR3 protein, matching rows form one entry showing the most common genes and DNA. TCRdb's processing, not the authors', yielded these V and J calls. The sample yields about 840,000 distinct CDR3 sequences; roughly 12% were counted once. The ten largest clones add up to roughly 0.51% of the sample.

This clonotype turned up a few times. The antigen this receptor binds is unknown. One base away there is no much larger clone; base qualities are not given. Summary of the overall study and its limitations: The disease-linked clones were reported as significantly enriched in matched synovial fluid samples from ankylosing spondylitis patients. Blood from ankylosing spondylitis patients appeared to be characterized by a TCR beta motif made up of under ten highly homologous amino acid variants. In peripheral blood, the disease-linked clones were found at relatively low frequencies and had a CD8+ phenotype. Some motif variants had previously been reported in the synovial fluid and blood of reactive arthritis patients, which suggests shared mechanisms of disease initiation.

The chain is made from TRBV5-1 and TRBJ2-3, and possibly TRBD1, on 6 matching bases. The origin of this receptor is a male donor with ankylosing spondylitis. Source material: blood, either unsorted or a sorted T cell fraction (not recorded which). The DNA sequence is given as TGCGCCAGCAGCTCCCCTTCCAGGGGTGGCACAGATACGCAGTATTTT. It translates to CASSSPSRGGTDTQYF.